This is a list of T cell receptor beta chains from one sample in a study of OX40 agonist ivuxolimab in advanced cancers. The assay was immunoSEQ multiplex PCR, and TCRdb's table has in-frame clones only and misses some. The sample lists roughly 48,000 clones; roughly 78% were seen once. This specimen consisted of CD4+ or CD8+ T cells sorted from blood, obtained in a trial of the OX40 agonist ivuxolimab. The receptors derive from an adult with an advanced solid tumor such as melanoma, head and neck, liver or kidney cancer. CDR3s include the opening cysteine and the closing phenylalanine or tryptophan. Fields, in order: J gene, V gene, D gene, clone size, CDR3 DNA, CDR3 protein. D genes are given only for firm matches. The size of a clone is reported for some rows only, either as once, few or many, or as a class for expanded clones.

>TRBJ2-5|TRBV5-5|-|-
TGTGCCAGCAGCGAGGCGGAGACCCAGTACTTC
CASSEAETQYF
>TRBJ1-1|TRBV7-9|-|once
TGTGCCAGCAGCGCATATTCAGGTACTGAAGCTTTCTTT
CASSAYSGTEAFF
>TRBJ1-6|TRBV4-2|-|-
TGTGCCAGCAGCGGGAACACTATAAGATCACCCCTCCACTTT
CASSGNTIRSPLHF
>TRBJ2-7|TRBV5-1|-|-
TGCGCCAGCCGAGGTACCTCCTACGAGCAGTACTTC
CASRGTSYEQYF
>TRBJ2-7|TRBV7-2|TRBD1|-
TGTGCCAGCAGCCCCATGGCAGGGGGCAGGTCCTACGAGCAGTACTTC
CASSPMAGGRSYEQYF
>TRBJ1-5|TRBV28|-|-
TGTGCCAGCAGTTTATACAGGGACGATCAGCCCCAGCATTTT
CASSLYRDDQPQHF
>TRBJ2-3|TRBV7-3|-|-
TGTGCCAGCAGTACCTATGGGGGGTTGGATACGCAGTATTTT
CASSTYGGLDTQYF
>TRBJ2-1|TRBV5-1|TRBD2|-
TGCGCCAGCAGCTTGGCGACTAGCGGGGGGAATGAGCAGTTCTTC
CASSLATSGGNEQFF
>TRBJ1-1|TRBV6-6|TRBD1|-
TGTGCCAGCAGTTACTCGGCAGGGGGCCCGAACACTGAAGCTTTCTTT
CASSYSAGGPNTEAFF
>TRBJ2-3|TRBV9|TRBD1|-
TGTGCCAGCAGCCTCAGGGGGAGCACAGATACGCAGTATTTT
CASSLRGSTDTQYF
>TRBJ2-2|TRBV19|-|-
TGTGCCACTAAACCAACCGCGAACACCGGGGAGCTGTTTTTT
CATKPTANTGELFF
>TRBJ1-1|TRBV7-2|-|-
TGTGCCAGCAGCTTGGGAGGATTGACTGAAGCTTTCTTT
CASSLGGLTEAFF
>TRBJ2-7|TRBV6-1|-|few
TGTGCCAGCAGTGTAATGTCCTACGAGCAGTACTTC
CASSVMSYEQYF
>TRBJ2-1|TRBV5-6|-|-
TGTGCCAGCAGCTTCCTTACAGGGAGCTCCTACAATGAGCAGTTCTTC
CASSFLTGSSYNEQFF